This T cell receptor beta chain originates from a study of blood T cell repertoires in COVID-19. Study as a whole: Researchers got acute and convalescent COVID-19 samples from the United States, Italy and Spain.

Here immunoSEQ multiplex PCR was the method, and the copy in TCRdb shows in-frame clones only, minus some. The data contain about 140,000 clones, about three quarters of them singletons. This clone was detected only a few times. Germline V gives CDR1 LGHNA, CDR2 YNFKEQ. J was trimmed by 1 base and V by 4 bases; bases with no gene match: 9. The CDR3 runs 16 residues. The J gene is TRBJ1-1, the V gene TRBV4-2; 7 bases align to TRBD1. The receptor's source is a man over 45 with acute or convalescent COVID-19. What was sequenced was peripheral blood. This CDR3 reads CASSPNARQGNTEAFF. CDR3 DNA sequence: TGTGCCAGCAGCCCCAACGCCCGACAGGGGAACACTGAAGCTTTCTTT.